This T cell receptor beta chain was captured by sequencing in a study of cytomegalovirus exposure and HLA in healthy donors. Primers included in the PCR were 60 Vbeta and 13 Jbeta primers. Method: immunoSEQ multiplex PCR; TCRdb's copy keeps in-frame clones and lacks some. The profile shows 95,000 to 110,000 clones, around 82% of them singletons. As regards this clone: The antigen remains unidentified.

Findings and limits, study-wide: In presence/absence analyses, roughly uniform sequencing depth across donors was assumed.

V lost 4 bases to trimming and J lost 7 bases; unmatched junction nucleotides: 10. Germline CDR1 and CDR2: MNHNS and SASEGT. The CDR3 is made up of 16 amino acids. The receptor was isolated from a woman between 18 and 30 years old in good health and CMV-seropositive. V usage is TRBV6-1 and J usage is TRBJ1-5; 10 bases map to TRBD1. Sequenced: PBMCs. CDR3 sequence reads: CASSVLRGTGDQPQHF. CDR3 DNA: TGTGCCAGCAGTGTCCTTAGGGGGACAGGGGACCAGCCCCAGCATTTT.